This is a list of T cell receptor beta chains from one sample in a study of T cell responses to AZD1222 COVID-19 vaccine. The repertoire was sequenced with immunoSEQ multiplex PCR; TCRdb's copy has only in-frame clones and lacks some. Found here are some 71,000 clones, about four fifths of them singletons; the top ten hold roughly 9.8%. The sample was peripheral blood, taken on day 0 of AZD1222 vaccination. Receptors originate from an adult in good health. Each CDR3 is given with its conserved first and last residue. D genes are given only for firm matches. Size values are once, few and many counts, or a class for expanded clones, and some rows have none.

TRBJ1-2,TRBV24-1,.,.,CATSGVSGYTF,TGTGCCACCAGTGGGGTGAGTGGCTACACCTTC
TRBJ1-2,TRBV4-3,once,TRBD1,CASSPSGQVYGYTF,TGCGCCAGCAGCCCCTCCGGACAGGTCTATGGCTACACCTTC
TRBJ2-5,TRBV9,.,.,CASSGTPWTQYF,TGTGCCAGCAGCGGAACGCCATGGACCCAGTACTTC
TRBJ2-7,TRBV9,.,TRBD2,CASSAGGAVPYEQYF,TGTGCCAGCAGCGCCGGGGGGGCCGTCCCTTACGAGCAGTACTTC
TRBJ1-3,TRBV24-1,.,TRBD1,CATQGSGNTIYF,TGTGCCACACAGGGGTCTGGAAACACCATATATTTT
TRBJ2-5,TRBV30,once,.,CASRVPFKETQYF,TGTGCCTCCCGAGTTCCTTTCAAAGAGACCCAGTACTTC
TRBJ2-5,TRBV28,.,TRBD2,CASSRRASGMRETQYF,TGTGCCAGCAGTCGTCGGGCTAGCGGGATGAGGGAGACCCAGTACTTC
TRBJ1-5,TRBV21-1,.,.,CASNEDGSNQPQHF,TGTGCCAGCAATGAGGATGGGAGCAATCAGCCCCAGCATTTT
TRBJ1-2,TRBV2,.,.,CASSEDSGGYTF,TGTGCCAGCAGTGAAGACTCGGGTGGCTACACCTTC
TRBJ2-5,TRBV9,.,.,CASSVAAADIETQYF,TGTGCCAGCAGCGTAGCCGCAGCGGACATAGAGACCCAGTACTTC
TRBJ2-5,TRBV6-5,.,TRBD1,CASRRGTGVETQYF,TGTGCCAGCAGGAGGGGAACAGGGGTAGAGACCCAGTACTTC